A single sample gave rise to the 5 T cell receptor beta chains below, sequenced in a study of shared clonotypes between healthy human individuals. The assay was immunoSEQ multiplex PCR, and TCRdb's table has in-frame clones only and misses some. Here the sample spans approximately 1.1 million clones, approximately 80% being singletons. Sample: memory CD4+ T cells from PBMCs. Documented subset: CD45RA-negative fraction. Receptors were obtained from a man aged 18 to 30 in good health. Some clones in this sample may be carry-over from other donors' samples.

The J gene is TRBJ2-2, the V gene TRBV7-2, with 11 nucleotides matching TRBD1. Germline CDR1 reads SGHTA; CDR2 reads FQGNSA. The ends lost 4 bases at V and 4 bases at J; junction bases unmatched: 5. The CDR3 consists of 16 residues. For the CDR3, the DNA is TGTGCCAGCAGCTCTGGACAGGGGGCGGTCACCGGGGAGCTGTTTTTT. It yields the protein CASSSGQGAVTGELFF.

This clone was seen more than once but under ten times. The V call is TRBV28, the J call TRBJ1-4; the D gene is possibly TRBD1 (6 bases). There are 14 residues in the CDR3. Germline V gene lookup returns CDR1 MDHEN and CDR2 SYDVKM. Deletions cut 3 bases from V and 5 bases from J, with 10 bases between. The CDR3 region is CASSFGGANEKLFF. The CDR3 region has the DNA TGTGCCAGCAGTTTTGGGGGGGCAAATGAAAAACTGTTTTTT.

This clone appeared once. The rearrangement links TRBV7-9 to TRBJ1-5; D not resolved. The CDR3 covers 14 residues. V shed 0 bases and J shed 4 bases, with 7 bases lying between them. Germline assignment: CDR1 SEHNR and CDR2 FQNEAQ (reference sequence). CDR3 DNA sequence: TGTGCCAGCAGCTTAGCGGCGGGTAATCAGCCCCAGCATTTT. Protein product: CASSLAAGNQPQHF.

The chain has TRBV5-1 and TRBJ2-2; TRBD1 aligns across 12 bases. The germline CDR1 and CDR2 sequences are SGHRS and YFSETQ. This CDR3 contains 16 residues. V lost 3 bases, J lost 7 bases, and 7 bases stayed unmatched. This CDR3 reads CASSWGQGAQIGELFF. The CDR3 DNA follows: TGCGCCAGCAGCTGGGGACAGGGGGCGCAGATCGGGGAGCTGTTTTTT.

This clone has ten or more counts. V usage is TRBV7-8 and J usage is TRBJ2-1; TRBD2 is a possible D gene (5 bases). Between the trimmed V and J ends, which lost 8 bases and 0 bases, there was a span of 17 bases. CDR1 and CDR2 (germline): SGHVS, FQNEAQ. The CDR3 length is 16 residues. CDR3 sequence: CASGPFLGVSYNEQFF. The CDR3 coding sequence is TGTGCCAGCGGTCCTTTCCTCGGGGTCTCCTACAATGAGCAGTTCTTC.